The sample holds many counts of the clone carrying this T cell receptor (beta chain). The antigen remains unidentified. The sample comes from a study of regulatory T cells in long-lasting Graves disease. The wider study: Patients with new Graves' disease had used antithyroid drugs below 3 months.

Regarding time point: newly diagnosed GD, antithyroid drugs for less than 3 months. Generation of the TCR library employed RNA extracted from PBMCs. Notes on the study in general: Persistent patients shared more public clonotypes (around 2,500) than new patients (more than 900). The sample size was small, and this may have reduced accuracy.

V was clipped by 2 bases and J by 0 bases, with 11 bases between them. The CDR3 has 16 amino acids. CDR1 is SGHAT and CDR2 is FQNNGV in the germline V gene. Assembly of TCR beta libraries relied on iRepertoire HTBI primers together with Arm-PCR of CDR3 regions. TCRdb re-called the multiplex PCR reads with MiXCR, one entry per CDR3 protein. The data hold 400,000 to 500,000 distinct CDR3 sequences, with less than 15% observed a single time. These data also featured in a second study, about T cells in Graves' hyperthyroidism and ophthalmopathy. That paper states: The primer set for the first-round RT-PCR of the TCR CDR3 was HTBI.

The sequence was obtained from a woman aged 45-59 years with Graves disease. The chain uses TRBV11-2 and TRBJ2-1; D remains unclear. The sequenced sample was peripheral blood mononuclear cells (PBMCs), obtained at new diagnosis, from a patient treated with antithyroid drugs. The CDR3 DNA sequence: TGTGCCAGCAGCTTACTTTCTGGTGACTCCTACAATGAGCAGTTCTTC. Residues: CASSLLSGDSYNEQFF.